Here is one T cell receptor beta chain with its context. In the study's own analysis: Scientists estimated how many nucleated cells there were by amplifying reference gene primers. TCRdb keeps only in-frame clones here, not all; method: immunoSEQ multiplex PCR. V and J calls and clone size come straight from that table; D and trimming were deduced from the DNA. The repertoire consists of more than 100,000 clones, with roughly 90% occurring once and the leading ten covering approximately 3.6%. From germline, CDR1 is LNHDA and CDR2 SQIVND (reference sequence). Between the trimmed V and J ends, which lost 3 bases and 0 bases, there was a span of 5 bases. The CDR3 has 13 residues. This entry belongs to a study of blood T cell repertoires in COVID-19. Looking at the study overall: Whether acute or convalescent, the COVID-19 samples came from the United States, Italy and Spain. In each case, the material was cDNA or gDNA derived from T cells, B-cell-depleted T cells, or PBMCs.

The sample consisted of peripheral blood. The V gene is TRBV19, the J gene TRBJ1-2; D not resolved. The receptor comes from a woman aged 55 to 70 with acute or convalescent COVID-19. This chain's CDR3 is CASSILANYGYTF. DNA of the CDR3: TGTGCCAGTAGTATTCTAGCTAACTATGGCTACACCTTC.